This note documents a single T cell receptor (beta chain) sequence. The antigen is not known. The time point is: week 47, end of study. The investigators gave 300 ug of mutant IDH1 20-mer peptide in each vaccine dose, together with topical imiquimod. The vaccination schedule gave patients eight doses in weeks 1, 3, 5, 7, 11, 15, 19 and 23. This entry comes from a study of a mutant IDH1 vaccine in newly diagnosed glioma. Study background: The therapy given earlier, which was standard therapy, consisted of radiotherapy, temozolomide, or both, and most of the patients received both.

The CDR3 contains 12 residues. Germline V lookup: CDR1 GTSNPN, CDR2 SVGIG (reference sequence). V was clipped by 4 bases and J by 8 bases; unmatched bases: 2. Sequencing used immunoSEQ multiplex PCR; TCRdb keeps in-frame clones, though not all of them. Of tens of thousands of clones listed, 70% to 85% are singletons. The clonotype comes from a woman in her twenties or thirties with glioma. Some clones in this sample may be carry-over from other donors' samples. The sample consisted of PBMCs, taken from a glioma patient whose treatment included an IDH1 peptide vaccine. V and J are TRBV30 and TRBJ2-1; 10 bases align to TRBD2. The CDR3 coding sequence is TGTGCCTGGAACCTAGCGGGAGATGAGCAGTTCTTC. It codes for CAWNLAGDEQFF.